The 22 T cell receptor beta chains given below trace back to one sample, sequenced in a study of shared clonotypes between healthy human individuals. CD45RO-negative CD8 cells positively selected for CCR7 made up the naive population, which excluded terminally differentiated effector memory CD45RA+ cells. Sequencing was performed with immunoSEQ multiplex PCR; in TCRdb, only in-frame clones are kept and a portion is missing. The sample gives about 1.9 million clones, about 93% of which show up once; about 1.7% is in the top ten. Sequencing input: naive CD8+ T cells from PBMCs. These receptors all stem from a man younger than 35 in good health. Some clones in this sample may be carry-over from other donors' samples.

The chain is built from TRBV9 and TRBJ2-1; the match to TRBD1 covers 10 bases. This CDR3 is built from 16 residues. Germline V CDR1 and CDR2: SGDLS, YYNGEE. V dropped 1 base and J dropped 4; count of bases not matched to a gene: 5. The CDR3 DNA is TGTGCCAGCAGCGTAACGTGGACAGGGGGATACAATGAGCAGTTCTTC. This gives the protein CASSVTWTGGYNEQFF.

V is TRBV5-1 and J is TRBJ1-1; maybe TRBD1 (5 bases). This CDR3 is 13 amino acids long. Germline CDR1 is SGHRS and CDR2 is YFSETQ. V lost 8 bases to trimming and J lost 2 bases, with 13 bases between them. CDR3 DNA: TGCGCCAGGCAGGGTTCGGGAAACACTGAAGCTTTCTTT. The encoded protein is CARQGSGNTEAFF.

The CDR3 reads CASRRRDGPPLGTEAFF. The CDR3 DNA reads TGCGCCAGCAGGAGACGGGACGGCCCACCCTTGGGCACTGAAGCTTTCTTT. The chain carries TRBV4-1 and TRBJ1-1; D may be TRBD1 (5 bases). The CDR3 sequence is 17 residues long. The germline CDR1 and CDR2 sequences are MGHRA and YSYEKL. With 6 bases removed from V and 4 bases from J, the gap between germline ends came to 24 bases.

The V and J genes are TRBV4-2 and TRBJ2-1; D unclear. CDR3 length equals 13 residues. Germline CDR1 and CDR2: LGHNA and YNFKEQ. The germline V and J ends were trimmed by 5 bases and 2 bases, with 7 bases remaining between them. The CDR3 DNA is TGTGCCAGCAGCTCCTTAGCCTACAATGAGCAGTTCTTC. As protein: CASSSLAYNEQFF.

In DNA, the CDR3 is TGTGCCAGCAGTTTAACTTGGCTAGAAGCTGGTTCGAATGAGCAGTTCTTC. It translates to CASSLTWLEAGSNEQFF. J is TRBJ2-1 and V is TRBV27; D remains unclear. There are 17 residues in the CDR3. Trimming took off 2 bases at V and 7 bases at J, with 21 bases between the two ends. Looked up from germline, CDR1 is MNHEY and CDR2 is SMNVEV (reference sequence).

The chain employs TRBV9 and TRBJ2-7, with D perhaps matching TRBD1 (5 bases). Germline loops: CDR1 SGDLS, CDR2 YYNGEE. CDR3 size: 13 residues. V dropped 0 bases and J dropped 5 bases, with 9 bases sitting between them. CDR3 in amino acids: CASSVGAGHEQYF. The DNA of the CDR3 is TGTGCCAGCAGCGTAGGTGCAGGGCACGAGCAGTACTTC.

CDR3 nucleotide sequence: TGCGCCAGCAGTGAGTCACGGAGGCCTGATCTATATGGCTACACCTTC. Translation gives CASSESRRPDLYGYTF. The rearrangement links TRBV10-1 to TRBJ1-2; D gene uncertain. The CDR3 totals 16 residues. Per germline, CDR1 WNHNN and CDR2 SYGVQD (reference sequence). Trimming shortened V by 0 bases and J by 5 bases, and 16 bases separated the two germline ends.

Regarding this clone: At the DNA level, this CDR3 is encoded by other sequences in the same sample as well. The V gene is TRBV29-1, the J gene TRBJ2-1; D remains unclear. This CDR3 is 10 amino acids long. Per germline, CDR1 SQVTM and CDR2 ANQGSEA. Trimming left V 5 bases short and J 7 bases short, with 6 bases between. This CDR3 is CSVLGNEQFF. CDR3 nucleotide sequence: TGCAGCGTTCTGGGGAATGAGCAGTTCTTC.

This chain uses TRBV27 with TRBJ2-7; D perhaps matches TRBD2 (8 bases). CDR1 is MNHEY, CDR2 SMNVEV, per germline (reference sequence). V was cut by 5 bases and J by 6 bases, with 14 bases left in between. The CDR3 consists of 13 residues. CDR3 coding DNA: TGTGCCAGCAGTCCCGGGAGGGGGCGCGAGCAGTACTTC. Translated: CASSPGRGREQYF.

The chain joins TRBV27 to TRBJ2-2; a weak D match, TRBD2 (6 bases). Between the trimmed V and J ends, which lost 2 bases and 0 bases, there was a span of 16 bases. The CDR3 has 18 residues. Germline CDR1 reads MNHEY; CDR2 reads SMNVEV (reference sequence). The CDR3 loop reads CASSLQPDGGPNTGELFF. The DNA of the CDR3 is TGTGCCAGCAGTTTACAGCCGGACGGAGGGCCGAACACCGGGGAGCTGTTTTTT.

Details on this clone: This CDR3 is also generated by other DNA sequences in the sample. The CDR3 coding sequence is TGCGCCAGCAGCCAAGGTCGGGGGAGCTCCTACGAGCAGTACTTC. This encodes CASSQGRGSSYEQYF. V and J are TRBV4-1 and TRBJ2-7; a possible D gene is TRBD2 (6 bases). The CDR3 extends over 15 amino acids. Between the trimmed V and J ends, which lost 1 base and 0 bases, there was a span of 10 bases. Germline V gene lookup returns CDR1 MGHRA and CDR2 YSYEKL.

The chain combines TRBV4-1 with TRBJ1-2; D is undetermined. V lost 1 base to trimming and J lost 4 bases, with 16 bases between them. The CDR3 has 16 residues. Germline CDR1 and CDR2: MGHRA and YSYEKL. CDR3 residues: CASSQAARRSFYGYTF. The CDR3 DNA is TGCGCCAGCAGCCAAGCCGCACGAAGGAGCTTCTATGGCTACACCTTC.

The CDR3 DNA reads as TGTGCCAGCAGCTTGTCGACCGATAGCTCCTACGAGCAGTACTTC. This gives the protein CASSLSTDSSYEQYF. The chain links TRBV7-8 to TRBJ2-7, with no clear D. The CDR3 consists of 15 residues. Deletions cut 3 bases from V and 0 bases from J, with 12 bases between. CDR1 and CDR2 from the germline V gene are SGHVS and FQNEAQ. Supplemented by reference TRBV7-8 and TRBJ2-7, the full variable domain reads GAGVSQSPRYKVAKRGQDVALRCDPISGHVSLFWYQQALGQGPEFLTYFQNEAQLDKSGLPSDRFFAERPEGSVSTLKIQRTQQEDSAVYLCASSLSTDSSYEQYFGPGTRLTVT.

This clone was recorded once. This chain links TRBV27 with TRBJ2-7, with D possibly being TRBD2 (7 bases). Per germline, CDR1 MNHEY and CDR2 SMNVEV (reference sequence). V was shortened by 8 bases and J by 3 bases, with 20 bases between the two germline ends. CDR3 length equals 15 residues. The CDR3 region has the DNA TGTGCCAGCGCCTTAGGGGGAGGGCCCCTCTACGAGCAGTACTTC. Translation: CASALGGGPLYEQYF.

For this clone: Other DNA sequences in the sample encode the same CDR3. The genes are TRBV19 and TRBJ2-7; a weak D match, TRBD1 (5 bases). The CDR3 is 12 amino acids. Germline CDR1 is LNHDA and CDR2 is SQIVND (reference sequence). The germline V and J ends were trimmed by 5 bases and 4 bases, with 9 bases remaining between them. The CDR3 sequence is CASSSTAYEQYF. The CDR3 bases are TGTGCCAGTAGTTCGACAGCTTACGAGCAGTACTTC.

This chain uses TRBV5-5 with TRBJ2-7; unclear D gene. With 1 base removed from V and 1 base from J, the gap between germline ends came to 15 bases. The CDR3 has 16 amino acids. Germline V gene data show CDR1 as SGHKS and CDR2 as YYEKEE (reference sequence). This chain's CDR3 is CASSLYWSVQSYEQYF. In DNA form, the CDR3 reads TGTGCCAGCAGCTTGTATTGGTCGGTACAGTCCTACGAGCAGTACTTC.

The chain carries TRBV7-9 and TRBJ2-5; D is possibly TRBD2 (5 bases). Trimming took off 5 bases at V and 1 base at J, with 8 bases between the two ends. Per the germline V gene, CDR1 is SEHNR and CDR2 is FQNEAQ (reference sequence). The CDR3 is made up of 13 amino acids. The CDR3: CASSPGSQETQYF. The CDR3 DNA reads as TGTGCCAGCAGCCCGGGGAGCCAAGAGACCCAGTACTTC.

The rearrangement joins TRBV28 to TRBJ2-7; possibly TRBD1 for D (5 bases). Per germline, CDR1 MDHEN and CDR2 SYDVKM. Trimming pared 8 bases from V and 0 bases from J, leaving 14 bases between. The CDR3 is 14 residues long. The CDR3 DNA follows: TGTGCCAGCGATAACAGGCAGAGCTCCTACGAGCAGTACTTC. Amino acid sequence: CASDNRQSSYEQYF.

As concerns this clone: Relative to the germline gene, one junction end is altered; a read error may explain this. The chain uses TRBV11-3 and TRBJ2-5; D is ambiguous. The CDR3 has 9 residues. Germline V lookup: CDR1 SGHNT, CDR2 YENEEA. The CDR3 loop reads CASSCNPDF. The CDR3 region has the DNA TGTGCCAGCTCCTGTAACCCGGACTTC.

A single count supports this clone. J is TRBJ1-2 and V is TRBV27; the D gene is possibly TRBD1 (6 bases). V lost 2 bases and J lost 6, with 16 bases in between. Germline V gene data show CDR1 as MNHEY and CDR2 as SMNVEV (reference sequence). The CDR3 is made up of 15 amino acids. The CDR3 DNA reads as TGTGCCAGCAGTTTAGGGGGGCGGGGGCTGGATGGCTACACCTTC. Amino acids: CASSLGGRGLDGYTF.

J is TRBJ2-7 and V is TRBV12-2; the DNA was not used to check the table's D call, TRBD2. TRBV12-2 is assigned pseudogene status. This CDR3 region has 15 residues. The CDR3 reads CASRSLYGSWYEQYF. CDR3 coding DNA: TGTGCAAGTCGCTCTCTCTACGGGAGTTGGTACGAGCAGTACTTC.

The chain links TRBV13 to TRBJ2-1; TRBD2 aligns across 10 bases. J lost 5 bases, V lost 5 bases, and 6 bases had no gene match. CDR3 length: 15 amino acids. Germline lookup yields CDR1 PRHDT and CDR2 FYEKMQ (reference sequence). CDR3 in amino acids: CASSASGSGDNEQFF. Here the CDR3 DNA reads TGTGCCAGCAGCGCTAGCGGGAGCGGCGACAATGAGCAGTTCTTC.